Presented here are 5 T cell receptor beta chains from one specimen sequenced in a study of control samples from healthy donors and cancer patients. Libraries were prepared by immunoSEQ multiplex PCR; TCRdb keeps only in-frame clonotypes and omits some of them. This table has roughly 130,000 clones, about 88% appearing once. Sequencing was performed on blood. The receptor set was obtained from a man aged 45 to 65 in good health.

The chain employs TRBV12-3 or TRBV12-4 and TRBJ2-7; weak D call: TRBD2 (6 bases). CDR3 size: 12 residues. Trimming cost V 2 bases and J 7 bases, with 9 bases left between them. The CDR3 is CASSLLGREQYF. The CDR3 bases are TGTGCCAGCAGTTTACTGGGGAGGGAGCAGTACTTC.

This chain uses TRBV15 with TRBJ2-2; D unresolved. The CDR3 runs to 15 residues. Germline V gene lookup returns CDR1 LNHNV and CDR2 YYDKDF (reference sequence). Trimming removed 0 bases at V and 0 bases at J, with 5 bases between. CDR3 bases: TGTGCCACCAGCAGAGATGTATCGAACACCGGGGAGCTGTTTTTT. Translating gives CATSRDVSNTGELFF.

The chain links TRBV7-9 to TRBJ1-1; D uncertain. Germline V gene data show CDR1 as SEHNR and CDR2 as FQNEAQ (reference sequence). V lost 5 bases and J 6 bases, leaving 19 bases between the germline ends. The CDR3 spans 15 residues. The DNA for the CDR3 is TGTGCCAGCAGCCCCTACTCCCCGGGTATCGCTGAAGCTTTCTTT. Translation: CASSPYSPGIAEAFF.

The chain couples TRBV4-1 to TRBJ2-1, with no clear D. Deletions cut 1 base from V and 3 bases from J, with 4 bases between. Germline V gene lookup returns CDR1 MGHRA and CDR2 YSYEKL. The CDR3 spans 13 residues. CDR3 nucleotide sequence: TGCGCCAGCAGCCAAGTGGGCTACAATGAGCAGTTCTTC. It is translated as CASSQVGYNEQFF.

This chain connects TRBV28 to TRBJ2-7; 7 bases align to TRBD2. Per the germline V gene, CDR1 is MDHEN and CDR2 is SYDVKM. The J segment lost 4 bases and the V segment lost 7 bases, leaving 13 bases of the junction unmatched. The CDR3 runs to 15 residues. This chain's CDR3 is CASTKGAGLLYEQYF. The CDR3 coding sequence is TGTGCCAGCACCAAGGGAGCGGGACTTCTATACGAGCAGTACTTC. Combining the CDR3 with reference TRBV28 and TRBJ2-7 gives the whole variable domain DVKVTQSSRYLVKRTGEKVFLECVQDMDHENMFWYRQDPGLGLRLIYFSYDVKMKEKGDIPEGYSVSREKKERFSLILESASTNQTSMYLCASTKGAGLLYEQYFGPGTRLTVT.